This TCR beta chain was recovered during a study of molecular identifiers for immune sequencing clone quantification. With respect to this clonotype: This may be a read error, as it is one base from a much larger clone.

One entry per CDR3 protein, called by TCRdb with MiXCR from the PCR reads. This sample has about 640,000 distinct CDR3 sequences, with about 20% found just once. V trimming: 5 bases; J trimming: 4 bases; junction bases outside the gene matches: 5. The CDR3 loop spans 13 amino acids. The rearrangement uses TRBV12-3 or TRBV12-4 and TRBJ2-7, with 7 positions matching TRBD1. The specimen was naive CD8+ T cells from blood, with Jurkat cell RNA spiked in. Described subset: FACS-sorted CD8+CD4-CCR7+CD45RA+ naive T cells. The TCR sequence derives from a human donor in good health. Some libraries in this study had Jurkat cell RNA spiked in. CDR3 region: CASSNGQDYEQYV. Written as DNA, the CDR3 is TGTGCCAGCAGTAATGGACAGGATTACGAGCAGTACGTC.